The 30 T cell receptor beta chains below all came from one sample that was sequenced in a study of vaccination and CD4 T cells after COVID-19. Treatment: approximately nine-day PBMC culture with coronavirus spike peptide pools or control peptides (ViraFEST assay). Oncomine TCR Beta short-read sequencing was applied to DNA from cultured CD4+ T cells. TCRdb itself ran the PCR reads through MiXCR, one entry per CDR3 protein. The sample records 3,500 to 4,500 distinct CDR3 sequences, 14% to 15% being singletons. For these receptors, no antigen is known. Sequencing was done on a sample of CD4+ T cells from blood, cultured in vitro. These receptors all come from a human donor who had recovered from COVID-19.

This clonotype counts as medium-sized. The chain joins TRBV7-8 to TRBJ2-3, with D unclear. Trimming stripped 5 bases from V and 2 bases from J, with 2 bases between. The CDR3 is 11 residues long. Looked up from germline, CDR1 is SGHVS and CDR2 is FQNEAQ. Here the CDR3 reads CASSLTDTQYF. As DNA, the CDR3 is TGTGCCAGCAGCCTCACAGATACGCAGTATTTT.

This clonotype was picked up a small number of times. The V and J genes are TRBV20-1 and TRBJ2-1, with 12 bases aligning to TRBD2. Per the germline V gene, CDR1 is DFQATT and CDR2 is SNEGSKA (reference sequence). The V segment lost 5 bases and the J segment 3 bases; nucleotides outside the gene matches: 5. The CDR3 totals 15 residues. The CDR3 nucleotides read TGCAGTGCTTTTCGGACTAGCGGGGACTACAATGAGCAGTTCTTC. Amino acid sequence: CSAFRTSGDYNEQFF.

The chain is built from TRBV6-5 and TRBJ1-2, with unresolved D. CDR3 length: 15 residues. Trimming cost V 4 bases and J 4 bases, with 16 bases left between them. Germline CDR1 reads MNHEY; CDR2 reads SVGAGI. The CDR3 coding sequence is TGTGCCAGCAGTTCCCAGATCACTGTATTCTATGGCTACACCTTC. Translating it yields CASSSQITVFYGYTF.

Only a few counts were recorded for this clonotype. The V and J genes are TRBV27 and TRBJ2-1, with TRBD2 identical over 7 bases. The germline V gene encodes CDR1 MNHEY and CDR2 SMNVEV (reference sequence). The V gene end was trimmed by 3 bases and the J gene end by 3 bases; junction bases not matched to a gene: 11. The CDR3 has 17 amino acids. The CDR3 here is CASSFRHLGGDYNEQFF. DNA for the CDR3: TGTGCCAGCAGTTTTCGGCACCTGGGGGGGGACTACAATGAGCAGTTCTTC.

A remark on this clonotype: At one boundary the junction diverges from the germline segment, which might be a read error. The chain recombines TRBV30 with TRBJ1-1, with unresolved D. The CDR3 is 12 amino acids. The germline gives CDR1 GTSNPN, CDR2 SVGIG (reference sequence). CDR3 coding DNA: TGTGCCGGGAGGAGGAGGAACACTGAAGCTTTCTTT. Its translation is CAGRRRNTEAFF.

The rearrangement uses TRBV21-1 and TRBJ2-4; whether TRBD1, the table's D call, matches the DNA was not checked. TRBV21-1 is assigned pseudogene status. CDR3 size: 19 residues. CDR3 sequence (DNA): TGTGCCAGCAGCAAACAAGTTCTCGACAGGGTGTGGGCCAAAAACATTCAGTACTTC. Its protein product is CASSKQVLDRVWAKNIQYF.

Sample share makes this clonotype medium-sized. The chain carries TRBV7-2 and TRBJ1-5, with D possibly being TRBD1 (6 bases). V lost 0 bases and J 6 bases, leaving 9 bases between the germline ends. Germline V gene data show CDR1 as SGHTA and CDR2 as FQGNSA. This CDR3 has 14 residues. DNA of the CDR3: TGTGCCAGCAGCTTAGCAGGGGGAGTTCAGCCCCAGCATTTT. Translation gives CASSLAGGVQPQHF.

V is TRBV10-1 and J is TRBJ2-3; D not resolved. This CDR3 has 14 residues. The V gene's germline CDR1 is WNHNN and CDR2 SYGVQD (reference sequence). The V gene lost 4 bases and the J gene lost 2 bases, with 10 bases spanning the gap. CDR3 nucleotide sequence: TGCGCCAGCAGTGTTAGCCTTACCACAGATACGCAGTATTTT. This sequence encodes CASSVSLTTDTQYF.

By share, this clonotype counts as medium-sized (0.01 to 0.1%). The chain has TRBV20-1 and TRBJ1-6; D is unclear. Germline loops: CDR1 DFQATT, CDR2 SNEGSKA (reference sequence). The V end was cut by 3 bases, the J end by 0 bases, with 9 bases between. The length of the CDR3 is 15 residues. The CDR3 here is CSASAGLSYNSPLHF. CDR3 nucleotide sequence: TGCAGTGCTAGCGCAGGCCTCTCCTATAATTCACCCCTCCACTTT.

This clonotype was counted between two and nine times. The chain carries TRBV6-1 and TRBJ1-3; TRBD1 is a possible D gene (6 bases). This CDR3 is 15 amino acids long. Germline V gene lookup returns CDR1 MNHNS and CDR2 SASEGT. V was shortened by 5 bases and J by 0 bases, with 11 bases between the two germline ends. The CDR3 bases are TGTGCCAGCAGTCGGGGGCCCGTCTCTGGAAACACCATATATTTT. Translation gives CASSRGPVSGNTIYF.

By frequency in the sample, this clonotype is large. The rearrangement uses TRBV24-1 and TRBJ2-5; the match to TRBD2 covers 7 bases. CDR1 is KGHDR, CDR2 SFDVKD, per germline. J lost 5 bases, V lost 2 bases, and 7 bases had no gene match. The CDR3 is made up of 15 amino acids. CDR3 nucleotide sequence: TGTGCCACCAGTGATTCCCAGGGAGGGGAGGAGACCCAGTACTTC. Protein: CATSDSQGGEETQYF.

This clonotype was observed a few times. The chain links TRBV5-4 to TRBJ2-3; D may be TRBD1 (6 bases). Deletions cut 4 bases from V and 0 bases from J, with 9 bases between. The CDR3 is made up of 14 amino acids. Germline loops: CDR1 SGHNT, CDR2 YYREEE (reference sequence). This CDR3 reads CASSRTGSTDTQYF. CDR3 DNA: TGTGCCAGCAGCCGTACAGGGAGCACAGATACGCAGTATTTT.

This chain links TRBV5-6 with TRBJ2-5; D is unclear. The V gene's germline CDR1 is SGHDT and CDR2 YYEEEE. CDR3 length: 15 residues. Trimming pared 2 bases from V and 3 bases from J, leaving 14 bases between. CDR3 nucleotides: TGTGCCAGCAGCTTTATAGAATCGAGTGAAGAGACCCAGTACTTC. This translates into CASSFIESSEETQYF.

This clonotype rates as medium-sized. J is TRBJ2-4 and V is TRBV10-3; D may be TRBD1 (6 bases). The CDR3 is made up of 16 amino acids. Trimming removed 0 bases from V and 4 bases from J, with 13 bases in between. Germline loops: CDR1 ENHRY, CDR2 SYGVKD. CDR3 nucleotide sequence: TGTGCCATCAGTGAGTCCTCTCGGACAGTAAAAAACATTCAGTACTTC. This gives the protein CAISESSRTVKNIQYF.

This clonotype was recorded a few times. The V call is TRBV5-4, the J call TRBJ2-5, with 8 bases aligning to TRBD2. This CDR3 contains 16 residues. Germline V gene sequence: CDR1 SGHNT, CDR2 YYREEE (reference sequence). The junction had 17 bases not matched to a gene; V was cut back by 4 bases and J by 9 bases. As DNA, the CDR3 is TGTGCCAGCAGCCCGGGGGGGACCGGGAGGTATTTGGCCCAGTACTTC. Translated, it gives CASSPGGTGRYLAQYF.

This clonotype appeared a single time. V and J are TRBV12-3 or TRBV12-4 and TRBJ2-7, with D perhaps being TRBD1 or TRBD2 (5 bases each). CDR3 length: 13 residues. The ends were cut back, 4 bases at V and 6 bases at J, with 13 bases in the middle. DNA of the CDR3: TGTGCCAGCAGTTCGGGACGGAACTGCGAGCAGTACTTC. Its translation is CASSSGRNCEQYF.

The V gene is TRBV6-5, the J gene TRBJ2-2; TRBD2 aligns across 7 bases. This CDR3 is built from 14 residues. With 1 base clipped from V and 8 bases from J, the junction kept 4 bases outside the gene matches. The germline V gene encodes CDR1 MNHEY and CDR2 SVGAGI. The CDR3 region has the DNA TGTGCCAGCAGTTACTGGGGGGGTTCGGGGGAGCTGTTTTTT. Translation: CASSYWGGSGELFF.

This clonotype is categorized as medium-sized. The gene calls are TRBV7-9 and TRBJ2-5; D possibly corresponds to TRBD1 (6 bases). Trimming shortened V by 1 base and J by 6 bases, and 12 bases separated the two germline ends. The CDR3 sequence is 14 residues long. From germline, CDR1 is SEHNR and CDR2 FQNEAQ (reference sequence). Written as DNA, the CDR3 is TGTGCCAGCAGCTTAGAAGGGGGTATGAAGACCCAGTACTTC. It specifies CASSLEGGMKTQYF.

This clonotype was seen a handful of times. This chain links TRBV18 with TRBJ1-2; no firm D call. The germline gives CDR1 KGHSH, CDR2 LQKENI. This CDR3 is 12 amino acids long. Trimming left V 5 bases short and J 8 bases short, with 12 bases between. This chain's CDR3 is CASSSAGKGYTF. In DNA, the CDR3 is TGTGCCAGCTCATCTGCCGGAAAAGGCTACACCTTC.

In its sample, this clonotype is medium-sized. The chain couples TRBV11-3 to TRBJ1-1, with no clear D. The CDR3 covers 12 residues. Trimming pared 2 bases from V and 4 bases from J, leaving 5 bases between. Germline CDR1 is SGHNT and CDR2 is YENEEA. The CDR3 DNA is TGTGCCAGCAGCTTAAACCCCACTGAAGCTTTCTTT. This sequence encodes CASSLNPTEAFF.

This clonotype was counted between two and nine times. V usage is TRBV12-3 or TRBV12-4 and J usage is TRBJ2-2; D is unresolved. The CDR3 length is 13 residues. Trimming took off 6 bases at V and 4 bases at J, with 9 bases between the two ends. Written as DNA, the CDR3 is TGTGCCAGCAGCCCCACTTTCACCGGGGAGCTGTTTTTT. This encodes CASSPTFTGELFF.

The V and J genes are TRBV12-3 or TRBV12-4 and TRBJ1-6, with 9 bases that match TRBD1. With 5 bases clipped from V and 1 base from J, the junction kept 3 bases outside the gene matches. The CDR3 runs to 16 residues. CDR3 sequence: CASSRTGVSYNSPLHF. CDR3 DNA: TGTGCCAGCAGTCGGACAGGGGTATCCTATAATTCACCCCTCCACTTT.

The chain recombines TRBV6-5 with TRBJ1-2; a possible D gene is TRBD1 (5 bases). The CDR3 has 14 residues. Germline-derived CDR1 and CDR2 are MNHEY and SVGAGI. V lost 4 bases, J lost 4 bases, and 13 bases lay in between. DNA for the CDR3: TGTGCCAGCAGTTCTGCAGGGTCGGGCTATGGCTACACCTTC. Translating gives CASSSAGSGYGYTF.

By frequency in the sample, this clonotype is medium-sized. The V gene is TRBV7-6, the J gene TRBJ2-5; D ambiguous. The CDR3 spans 13 residues. Trimming pared 1 base from V and 4 bases from J, leaving 7 bases between. Germline V gene sequence: CDR1 SGHVS, CDR2 FNYEAQ. The CDR3 nucleotides are TGTGCCAGCAGCTTAGTAGGAATAGAGACCCAGTACTTC. This encodes CASSLVGIETQYF.

This clonotype came up a few times. The CDR3 nucleotides are TGTGCCAGCAGTGACGGCACAGATACGCAGTATTTT. Translating it yields CASSDGTDTQYF. The V call is TRBV6-1, the J call TRBJ2-3, with D hard to call. Per germline, CDR1 MNHNS and CDR2 SASEGT. CDR3 size: 12 residues. The V end lost 3 bases, the J end lost 1 base, and 2 bases lay between the germline ends.

By share, this clonotype counts as medium-sized. The genes are TRBV6-1 and TRBJ1-3; 8 bases agree with TRBD1. Germline CDR1 is MNHNS and CDR2 is SASEGT. There are 17 residues in the CDR3. Trimming took 6 bases from V and 6 from J; bases not matched to a gene: 16. Written as DNA, the CDR3 is TGTGCCAGCAGCCTAACCGCACTCGCAGGGGGCACAAACACCATATATTTT. Translated, it gives CASSLTALAGGTNTIYF.

This chain links TRBV30 with TRBJ2-3; D is undetermined. The germline V gene encodes CDR1 GTSNPN and CDR2 SVGIG (reference sequence). V was clipped by 2 bases and J by 0 bases, with 9 bases between them. The CDR3 extends over 14 amino acids. The CDR3: CAWSQGPSTDTQYF. The CDR3 DNA follows: TGTGCCTGGAGTCAAGGGCCTAGCACAGATACGCAGTATTTT.

This clonotype is deemed medium-sized. V and J are TRBV18 and TRBJ1-5; D uncertain. V was cut by 2 bases and J by 6 bases, with 5 bases left in between. Germline assignment: CDR1 KGHSH and CDR2 LQKENI. The CDR3 has 12 amino acids. CDR3 region: CASSPAGQPQHF. CDR3 nucleotide sequence: TGTGCCAGCTCACCAGCGGGTCAGCCCCAGCATTTT.

This clonotype was observed a handful of times. The V and J genes are TRBV5-1 and TRBJ1-2, with 8 bases fitting TRBD1. The junction had 9 bases not matched to a gene; V was cut back by 7 bases and J by 7 bases. Germline lookup yields CDR1 SGHRS and CDR2 YFSETQ. This CDR3 is built from 13 residues. CDR3 in amino acids: CASDPTGVGGYTF. The DNA for the CDR3 is TGCGCCAGCGACCCGACAGGGGTGGGTGGCTACACCTTC.

The V and J genes are TRBV10-2 and TRBJ1-1, with no clear D. The CDR3 is made up of 14 amino acids. CDR1 is WSHSY, CDR2 SAAADI, per germline. V lost 7 bases to trimming and J lost 0 bases, with 12 bases between them. CDR3 in amino acids: CASTKDGLNTEAFF. CDR3 in DNA: TGCGCCAGCACCAAGGACGGACTGAACACTGAAGCTTTCTTT.